The T cell receptor (beta chain) described here comes from a study of CD8 T cells in ankylosing spondylitis (dated by TCRdb to 2016 to 2017). Turning to the overall study: The study profiled T cell receptor beta repertoires in healthy donors and ankylosing spondylitis patients to find disease-linked TCR variants. The whole study cohort included over 85 healthy donors and 20 to 30 ankylosing spondylitis patients. Peripheral blood samples were taken, and synovial fluid was additionally collected from ankylosing spondylitis patients.

This clonotype was seen only a few times. Its antigen remains undetermined. There are no base qualities to consult, and no much larger clone falls within one base. Sequencing was carried out with an Illumina MiSeq. Quantitative 5'-RACE with molecular barcodes was used to prepare TCR beta libraries. The authors' analysis ran thus. A new computational method, built on a probabilistic model of VDJ rearrangement, was used to identify disease-linked TCR variants. In TCRdb, the public reads were trimmed at Q25 with fastp and aligned with MiXCR, with productive beta chains retained. Rows with one shared CDR3 protein collapse into an entry with the most common genes and DNA. TCRdb's processing, not the authors', yielded these V and J calls. This sample gives under 30,000 distinct CDR3 sequences in total; roughly 7.3% of them show up just once. The ten largest clones capture around 30% of the sample. The germline V gene encodes CDR1 LGHNA and CDR2 YNFKEQ. V is cut by 3 bases and J by 8 bases, and the space between the germline ends is 22 bases. Reading from cysteine to phenylalanine, the CDR3 counts 16 amino acids. Only the CDR3 part of the read is kept: 48 bases, read in frame from the first base.

The investigation overall reported the following: A TCR beta motif of several highly homologous amino acid variants appeared characteristic of blood from ankylosing spondylitis patients. The disease-linked clones had a CD8+ phenotype and were found at relatively low frequencies in peripheral blood. The disease-linked clones were reported to be significantly enriched in matched synovial fluid samples from ankylosing spondylitis patients. Some of the motif variants had been reported before in the synovial fluid and blood of reactive arthritis patients, a finding that suggests common disease-initiation mechanisms.

Material: blood. This chain joins TRBV4-2 to TRBJ1-2; the D gene is perhaps TRBD1, from 6 matching bases. This TCR came from a male donor with ankylosing spondylitis or in good health (not recorded which). CDR3 reads: CASSQSDGGLQKGYTF. The nucleotides read TGTGCCAGCAGCCAGTCTGATGGGGGCCTACAGAAAGGCTACACCTTC.